This is a list of T cell receptor beta chains from one sample in a study of CD8 T cells in ankylosing spondylitis. In TCRdb, the 5' RACE reads were re-called with MiXCR into one record per CDR3 protein. The profile covers roughly 230,000 distinct CDR3 sequences, with about 18% appearing a single time and around 32% taken by the ten largest. The sequencing sample was made of blood, either unsorted or a sorted T cell fraction (not recorded which). These receptors came from a male donor with ankylosing spondylitis or in good health (not recorded which). The CDR3 runs from the conserved cysteine through the conserved F or W. A D gene is named only where the DNA matches it firmly. The size entry is marked missing in some rows and otherwise reads once, few, many or a size class.

cdr3_nt cdr3_aa v_call d_call clone_size j_call
TGCAGCGTTGTTGTCGAGGGGGCCTACGAGCAGTACTTC CSVVVEGAYEQYF TRBV29-1 . . TRBJ2-7
TGTGCCAGCAGCCCCACCAGCGTTTCCAATGAGCAGTTCTTC CASSPTSVSNEQFF TRBV27 . . TRBJ2-1
TGTGCCAGCAGTTCCCGTGGGGTAGTTGTGAACACCGGGGAGCTGTTTTTT CASSSRGVVVNTGELFF TRBV12-3/TRBV12-4 . . TRBJ2-2
. CASSQDVFGSDSKNIQYF TRBV4-3 . . TRBJ2-4
TGTGCCAGCAGCACCGCCCGGGTCTCTGAAGCTTTCTTT CASSTARVSEAFF TRBV7-6 . . TRBJ1-1
TGCAGTGCTGGGGACAGGGAAAGCACTTGGGAGACCCAGTACTTC CSAGDRESTWETQYF TRBV20-1 TRBD1 . TRBJ2-5
TGTGCCAGCAGATCCAGCGGGAACGAGCAGTACTTC CASRSSGNEQYF TRBV6-5 TRBD2 . TRBJ2-7
TGTGCCAGCTATAGGGGACGGACAGGGATTGGCAATGAGCAGTTCTTC CASYRGRTGIGNEQFF TRBV27 TRBD1 . TRBJ2-1
TGTGCCAGCGGCGGGAGCTGGCACACAGATACGCAGTATTTT CASGGSWHTDTQYF TRBV6-6 TRBD2 medium-sized TRBJ2-3
TGTGCCAGCAGTTTTGAAGGCGGGAGGGCCACAGATACGCAGTATTTT CASSFEGGRATDTQYF TRBV28 TRBD2 many TRBJ2-3
TGCGCCAGCAGCCCGACCAGGCCGTGGGAAAAACTGTTTTTT CASSPTRPWEKLFF TRBV4-3 . . TRBJ1-4
TGTGCCAGCAGCCCTCGAGGAAACTCCTACAATGAGCAGTTCTTC CASSPRGNSYNEQFF TRBV4-2 . . TRBJ2-1
TGTGCCAGCAGTTACCCGGGACAGGGCGTGAGAAATAATGAAAAACTGTTTTTT CASSYPGQGVRNNEKLFF TRBV2 TRBD1 . TRBJ1-4
TGCAGCGTGGATGGGCCCGTCGCCGGGGAGCTGTTTTTT CSVDGPVAGELFF TRBV29-1 . . TRBJ2-2
TGTGCCAGCAGCTTGGGGCCGGGACAGGGTACAGATACGCAGTATTTT CASSLGPGQGTDTQYF TRBV5-6 TRBD1 . TRBJ2-3
TGTGCCACCAGCAGAGATGGCGAATACTCCACAGATACGCAGTATTTT CATSRDGEYSTDTQYF TRBV15 . . TRBJ2-3
TGTGCCAGCAGCCTAGAAACAGCAGAGAACACTGAAGCTTTCTTT CASSLETAENTEAFF TRBV7-3 . . TRBJ1-1
TGTGCCAGCTCACCAGAGTCGGGGGGGACCTACGAGCAGTACTTC CASSPESGGTYEQYF TRBV18 TRBD2 few TRBJ2-7
TGTGCCAGCAGTGCACCCGACAGGGCCTACGAGCAGTACTTC CASSAPDRAYEQYF TRBV12-3/TRBV12-4 TRBD1 few TRBJ2-7
TGTGCCAGCAGTCCCCCGGGGGCCTACGAGCAGTACTTC CASSPPGAYEQYF TRBV28 . . TRBJ2-7
TGTGCCAGCAGCTCACTAGGGACTAGCGGGAGTGAGGGTGAGCAGTTCTTC CASSSLGTSGSEGEQFF TRBV5-6 TRBD2 . TRBJ2-1
TGCAGCGTTGAGGGGCTACCTTCCTACAATGAGCAGTTCTTC CSVEGLPSYNEQFF TRBV29-1 . many TRBJ2-1
TGTGCCAGCAGTTTAGGGACTATCCACAATGAGCAGTTCTTC CASSLGTIHNEQFF TRBV12-3/TRBV12-4 . . TRBJ2-1
TGTGCCAGCAGCACGGACTGGAATGAAAAACTGTTTTTT CASSTDWNEKLFF TRBV27 . few TRBJ1-4
TGCGCCAGCCGGGAGGCCGCCCGGGCAGATACGCAGTATTTT CASREAARADTQYF TRBV5-1 TRBD2 . TRBJ2-3
TGCAGTGCTAGGGACAGCTCTGGGGCCAACGTCCTGACTTTC CSARDSSGANVLTF TRBV20-1 . . TRBJ2-6